A single sample gave rise to the 14 T cell receptor beta chains below, sequenced in a study of shared clonotypes between healthy human individuals. Data came from immunoSEQ multiplex PCR; TCRdb stores just in-frame clones and leaves some out. The table shows about 2.4 million clones, with around 94% occurring only once. The sequenced material came from naive CD4+ T cells sorted from blood. Subset here: CD45RA+ positively selected. These receptors were collected from a man between 18 and 35 years old in good health.

The chain employs TRBV10-3 and TRBJ2-7; no firm D call. Germline V lookup: CDR1 ENHRY, CDR2 SYGVKD. Between the trimmed V and J ends, which lost 9 bases and 1 base, there was a span of 13 bases. The CDR3 covers 13 residues. Here the CDR3 DNA reads TGTGCCATATCTACGGGTTTTTCCTACGAGCAGTACTTC. Protein product: CAISTGFSYEQYF.

The chain has TRBV6-5 and TRBJ2-1, with 12 nucleotides matching TRBD2. Per the germline V gene, CDR1 is MNHEY and CDR2 is SVGAGI. This CDR3 is built from 15 residues. The junction had 6 bases not matched to a gene; V was cut back by 6 bases and J by 6 bases. DNA of the CDR3: TGTGCCAGCAGAGCCCTAGCGGGGGGGTCCAATGAGCAGTTCTTC. Encoded protein: CASRALAGGSNEQFF.

This chain connects TRBV5-1 to TRBJ2-5; D is possibly TRBD2 (6 bases). Germline V gives CDR1 SGHRS, CDR2 YFSETQ. CDR3 length: 15 amino acids. Trimming left V 0 bases short and J 4 bases short, with 13 bases between. The CDR3: CASSLGLDGPETQYF. In DNA form, the CDR3 reads TGCGCCAGCAGCTTGGGACTAGACGGTCCAGAGACCCAGTACTTC. Combining the CDR3 with reference TRBV5-1 and TRBJ2-5 gives the whole variable domain KAGVTQTPRYLIKTRGQQVTLSCSPISGHRSVSWYQQTPGQGLQFLFEYFSETQRNKGNFPGRFSGRQFSNSRSEMNVSTLELGDSALYLCASSLGLDGPETQYFGPGTRLLVL.

Points on this clone: Other DNA sequences in the sample encode the same CDR3. V usage is TRBV27 and J usage is TRBJ1-2, with 7 positions matching TRBD1. CDR1 MNHEY and CDR2 SMNVEV come from the germline V gene (reference sequence). After removal of 2 bases from V and 8 bases from J, the junction contained 5 bases not matched to a gene. CDR3 length: 13 amino acids. CDR3 region: CASSLGQAGGYTF. CDR3 nucleotide sequence: TGTGCCAGCAGTTTAGGACAGGCGGGAGGCTACACCTTC.

The rearrangement uses TRBV28 and TRBJ2-1; tentative D call: TRBD1 (6 bases). Germline V CDR1 and CDR2: MDHEN, SYDVKM. Trimming left V 7 bases short and J 7 bases short, with 17 bases between. This CDR3 is built from 14 residues. The chain's CDR3 is CASKGEMGPNEQFF. CDR3 in DNA: TGTGCCAGCAAGGGGGAAATGGGGCCAAATGAGCAGTTCTTC.

V gene TRBV9 combines with J gene TRBJ2-7; no clear D gene. Trimming cost V 2 bases and J 3 bases, with 18 bases left between them. The germline CDR1 and CDR2 sequences are SGDLS and YYNGEE. The CDR3 is 16 residues long. The chain's CDR3 is CASSVGLDQHYYEQYF. The CDR3 DNA sequence: TGTGCCAGCAGCGTTGGGTTGGACCAACACTACTACGAGCAGTACTTC.

The chain carries TRBV28 and TRBJ2-5; tentatively, D is TRBD2 (6 bases). The DNA end lines up better with TRBJ2-7; the J call may be wrong. The CDR3 consists of 11 residues. The germline V gene encodes CDR1 MDHEN and CDR2 SYDVKM. The CDR3 DNA is TGTGCCAGCGGGAGGTTGGGCGAGCAGTACTTC. It yields the protein CASGRLGEQYF.

This rearrangement joins TRBV6-5 to TRBJ1-5; tentative D call: TRBD1 (5 bases). Germline V gene sequence: CDR1 MNHEY, CDR2 SVGAGI. The ends were cut back, 2 bases at V and 2 bases at J, with 13 bases in the middle. The CDR3 spans 16 residues. CDR3 loop: CASSYKAGSGNQPQHF. The CDR3 DNA is TGTGCCAGCAGTTACAAGGCAGGGTCCGGCAATCAGCCCCAGCATTTT.

The V call is TRBV15, the J call TRBJ1-5; D might be TRBD1 (6 bases). The CDR3 consists of 13 residues. Germline CDR1 and CDR2: LNHNV and YYDKDF (reference sequence). Trimming cost V 1 base and J 10 bases, with 11 bases left between them. The CDR3 sequence: CATSRVRDNPQHF. The CDR3 nucleotides are TGTGCCACCAGCAGAGTCCGGGACAATCCCCAGCATTTT.

This chain joins TRBV9 and TRBJ2-1; 8 bases are shared with TRBD2. V trimming: 3 bases; J trimming: 0 bases; junction bases outside the gene matches: 8. CDR3 length: 17 amino acids. Germline CDR1 SGDLS, CDR2 YYNGEE. The CDR3 is CASSESSSGLSYNEQFF. The CDR3 DNA follows: TGTGCCAGCAGCGAGTCCTCTAGCGGGCTCTCCTACAATGAGCAGTTCTTC.

The chain joins TRBV5-6 to TRBJ1-4, with 7 bases identical to TRBD1. Losses at the gene ends were 7 bases for V and 3 bases for J; bases not matched to a gene: 6. This CDR3 region has 14 residues. Germline assignment: CDR1 SGHDT and CDR2 YYEEEE. This chain's CDR3 is CASSRQGPNEKLFF. CDR3 in DNA: TGTGCCAGCTCCCGACAGGGCCCTAATGAAAAACTGTTTTTT.

This chain uses TRBV5-6 with TRBJ2-7, with D hard to call. This CDR3 has 11 residues. Germline V gene sequence: CDR1 SGHDT, CDR2 YYEEEE. The germline V and J ends were trimmed by 5 bases and 4 bases, with 7 bases remaining between them. The CDR3 loop is CASSQMYEQYF. CDR3 in DNA: TGTGCCAGCAGTCAAATGTACGAGCAGTACTTC.

V and J are TRBV7-9 and TRBJ2-7; possibly TRBD2 for D (6 bases). Trimming shortened V by 3 bases and J by 6 bases, and 21 bases separated the two germline ends. This CDR3 has 16 residues. The V gene's germline CDR1 is SEHNR and CDR2 FQNEAQ (reference sequence). CDR3 coding DNA: TGTGCCAGCAGCTTCTCTCGAGTCGGGGGAGGCGGCGAGCAGTACTTC. Protein product: CASSFSRVGGGGEQYF.

Comments on this clone: Other DNA variants within this sample encode the same CDR3. The chain has TRBV18 and TRBJ2-2; D possibly corresponds to TRBD1 (6 bases). The V gene lost 3 bases and the J gene lost 5 bases, with 7 bases spanning the gap. The germline V gene has CDR1 KGHSH and CDR2 LQKENI. The CDR3 spans 13 residues. DNA for the CDR3: TGTGCCAGCTCACCGCAGGGGACCGGGGAGCTGTTTTTT. Residues: CASSPQGTGELFF. Together with reference TRBV18 and TRBJ2-2, the CDR3 gives the full variable domain: NAGVMQNPRHLVRRRGQEARLRCSPMKGHSHVYWYRQLPEEGLKFMVYLQKENIIDESGMPKERFSAEFPKEGPSILRIQQVVRGDSAAYFCASSPQGTGELFFGEGSRLTVL.